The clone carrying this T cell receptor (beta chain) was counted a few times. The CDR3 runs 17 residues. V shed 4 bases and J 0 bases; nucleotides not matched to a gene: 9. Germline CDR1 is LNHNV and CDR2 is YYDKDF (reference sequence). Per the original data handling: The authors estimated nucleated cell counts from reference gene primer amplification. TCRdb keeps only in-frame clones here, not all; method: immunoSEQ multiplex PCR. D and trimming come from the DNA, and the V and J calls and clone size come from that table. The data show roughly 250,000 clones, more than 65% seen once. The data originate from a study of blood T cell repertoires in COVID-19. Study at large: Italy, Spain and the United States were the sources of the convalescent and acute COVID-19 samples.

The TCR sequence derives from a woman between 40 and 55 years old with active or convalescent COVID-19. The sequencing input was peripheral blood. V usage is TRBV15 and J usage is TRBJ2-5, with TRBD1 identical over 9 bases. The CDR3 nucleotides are TGTGCCACCAGCACCTCCTACCGGGACAGGGACCAAGAGACCCAGTACTTC. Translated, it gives CATSTSYRDRDQETQYF.